This T cell receptor beta chain was recorded in a study of CD8+ T cells in alopecia areata. Treatment denoted: oral pan-JAK inhibitor, 5-10 mg twice daily. RNA was extracted and reverse transcribed into cDNA as the sequencing template. The table came from immunoSEQ multiplex PCR; TCRdb's copy has only in-frame clones and leaves some out. Among fewer than 150,000 clones listed, 56% were seen once. The CDR3 covers 16 residues. The germline V gene encodes CDR1 MGHRA and CDR2 YSYEKL. The V segment lost 0 bases and the J segment 4 bases; nucleotides outside the gene matches: 4. Of note for this clone: Its target is not known.

Study-level points and caveats: Researchers report lesional scalp, most notably alopecia totalis/universalis, outstripped normal scalp in clonality.

This material consisted of CD4+ T cells sorted from blood, taken at week 24, from a patient treated with tofacitinib. This chain links TRBV4-1 with TRBJ2-2; 8 nucleotides match TRBD2. The clonotype was recovered from a human donor with alopecia areata. The CDR3 reads CASSQDRGGSTGELFF. For the CDR3, the DNA is TGCGCCAGCAGCCAAGACCGGGGGGGGTCCACCGGGGAGCTGTTTTTT.